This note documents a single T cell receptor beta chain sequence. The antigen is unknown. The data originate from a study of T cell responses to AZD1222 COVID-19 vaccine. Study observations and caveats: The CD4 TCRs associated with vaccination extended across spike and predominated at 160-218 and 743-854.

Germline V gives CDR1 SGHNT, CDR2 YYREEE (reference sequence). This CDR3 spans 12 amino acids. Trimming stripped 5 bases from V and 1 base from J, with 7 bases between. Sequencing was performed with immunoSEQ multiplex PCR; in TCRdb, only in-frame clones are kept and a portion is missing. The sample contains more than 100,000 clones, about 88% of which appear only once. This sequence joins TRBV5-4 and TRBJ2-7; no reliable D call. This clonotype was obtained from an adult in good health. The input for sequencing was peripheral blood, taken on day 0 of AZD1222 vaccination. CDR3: CASSSQSYEQYF. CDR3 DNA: TGTGCCAGCAGTTCTCAGTCCTACGAGCAGTACTTC.